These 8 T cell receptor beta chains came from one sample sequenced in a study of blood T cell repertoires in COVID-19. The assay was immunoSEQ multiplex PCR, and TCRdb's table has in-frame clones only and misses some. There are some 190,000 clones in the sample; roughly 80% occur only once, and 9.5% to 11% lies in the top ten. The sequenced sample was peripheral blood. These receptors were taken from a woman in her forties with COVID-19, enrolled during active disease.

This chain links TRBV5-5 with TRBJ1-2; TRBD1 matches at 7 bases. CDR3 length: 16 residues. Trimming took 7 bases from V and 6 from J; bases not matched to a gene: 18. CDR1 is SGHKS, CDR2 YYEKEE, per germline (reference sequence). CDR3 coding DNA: TGTGCCAGCTGGCCTACCCTACAGGGGTTCGGCGATGGCTACACCTTC. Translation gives CASWPTLQGFGDGYTF.

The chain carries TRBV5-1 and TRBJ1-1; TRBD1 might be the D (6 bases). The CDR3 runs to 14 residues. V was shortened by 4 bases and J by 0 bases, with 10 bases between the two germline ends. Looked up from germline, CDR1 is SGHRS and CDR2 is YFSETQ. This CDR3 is CASSDRPMNTEAFF. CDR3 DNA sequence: TGCGCCAGCAGCGACAGGCCGATGAACACTGAAGCTTTCTTT.

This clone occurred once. This CDR3 is CAISESQNRREAFF. DNA for the CDR3: TGTGCCATCAGTGAGTCCCAGAACCGGAGGGAAGCTTTCTTT. The chain has TRBV10-3 and TRBJ1-1; D unclear. The germline CDR1 and CDR2 sequences are ENHRY and SYGVKD. The CDR3 totals 14 residues. V was pared by 0 bases and J by 8 bases, with 13 bases between.

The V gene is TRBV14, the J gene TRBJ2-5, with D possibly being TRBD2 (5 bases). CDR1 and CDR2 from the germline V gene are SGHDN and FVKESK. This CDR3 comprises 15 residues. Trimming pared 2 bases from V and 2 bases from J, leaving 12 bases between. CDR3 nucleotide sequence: TGTGCCAGCAGCCAATACGGGGTCAGGCAAGAGACCCAGTACTTC. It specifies CASSQYGVRQETQYF.

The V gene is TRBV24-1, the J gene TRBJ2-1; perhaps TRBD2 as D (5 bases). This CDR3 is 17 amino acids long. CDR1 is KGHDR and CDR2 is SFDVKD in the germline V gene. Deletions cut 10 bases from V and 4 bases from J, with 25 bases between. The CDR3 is CATSTNFGESNYNEQFF. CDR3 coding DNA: TGTGCCACTTCGACCAATTTTGGGGAGTCGAATTACAATGAGCAGTTCTTC.

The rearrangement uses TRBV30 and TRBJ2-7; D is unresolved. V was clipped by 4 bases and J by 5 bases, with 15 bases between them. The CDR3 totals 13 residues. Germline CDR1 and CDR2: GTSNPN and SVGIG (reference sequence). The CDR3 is CAWKEQQRHEQYF. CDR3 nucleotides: TGTGCCTGGAAAGAACAGCAAAGGCACGAGCAGTACTTC.

CDR3 region: CASSGGGMYRDTNSYEQYF. CDR3 bases: TGTGCCAGCAGTGGAGGTGGCATGTACCGGGACACAAATTCCTACGAGCAGTACTTC. The chain is built from TRBV6-1 and TRBJ2-7; perhaps TRBD1 as D (6 bases). The CDR3 length is 19 residues. V lost 4 bases to trimming and J lost 1 base, with 26 bases between them. Germline assignment: CDR1 MNHNS and CDR2 SASEGT.

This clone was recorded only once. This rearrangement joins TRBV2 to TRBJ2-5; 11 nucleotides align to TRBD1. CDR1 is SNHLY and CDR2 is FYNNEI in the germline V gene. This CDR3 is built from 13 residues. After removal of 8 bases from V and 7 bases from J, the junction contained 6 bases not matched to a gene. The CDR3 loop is CASAGTGGWTQYF. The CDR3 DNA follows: TGTGCCAGCGCAGGGACAGGGGGATGGACCCAGTACTTC.